These T cell receptor beta chains were read from a single sample in a study of T cell changes during pregnancy in multiple sclerosis. TCRdb's table, derived via immunoSEQ multiplex PCR, lists solely in-frame clones and lacks some. The sample lists about 20,000 clones; 80% to 90% were seen once. This specimen was CD8+ T cells from peripheral blood mononuclear cells, taken in the second trimester of pregnancy. All receptors come from a female donor in good health, enrolled as a control in a pregnancy study. Both conserved end residues are part of each CDR3. A D gene is named only where the DNA matches it firmly. Expanded clones get a size class; other rows say once, few or many, or leave the size out.

TGTGCCAGCAGCCACGGACAGGGGGCTGCGGACACTGAAGCTTTCTTT | CASSHGQGAADTEAFF | TRBJ1-1 | TRBV7-8 | - | TRBD1
TGTGCCACCAGCAGAGACCTCAGGGGCAGCAATCAGCCCCAGCATTTT | CATSRDLRGSNQPQHF | TRBJ1-5 | TRBV15 | once | -
TGTGCCTGGGAGCGGGGTTACAATGAGCAGTTCTTC | CAWERGYNEQFF | TRBJ2-1 | TRBV30 | once | TRBD2
TGTGCCAGCAGCCCCGCCCTACAGGAGTTCTACAATGAGCAGTTCTTC | CASSPALQEFYNEQFF | TRBJ2-1 | TRBV28 | - | -
TGTGCCAGCAGTGAATCTAGCGGGAGGGAGAATGAGCAGTTCTTC | CASSESSGRENEQFF | TRBJ2-1 | TRBV6-4 | - | TRBD2
TGTGCCAGCAGCTACTTAGCGGGGATCTCCTACAATGAGCAGTTCTTC | CASSYLAGISYNEQFF | TRBJ2-1 | TRBV7-2 | - | TRBD2
TGTGCCAGCAGTGAATTTCCCCAGGGGATGAACACTGAAGCTTTCTTT | CASSEFPQGMNTEAFF | TRBJ1-1 | TRBV2 | - | -
TGTGCCAGCACCCTCATGGCCGACAGGGGTGCCTACGAGCAGTACTTC | CASTLMADRGAYEQYF | TRBJ2-7 | TRBV13 | - | TRBD1
TGTGCCAGCAGCCCGGGGACTAGCGGGCCTTACAATGAGCAGTTCTTC | CASSPGTSGPYNEQFF | TRBJ2-1 | TRBV5-4 | - | TRBD2
TGTGCCAGCAGCTCCTGGACAGGGCGTGAAGCTTTCTTT | CASSSWTGREAFF | TRBJ1-1 | TRBV7-9 | - | TRBD1
TGTGCCAGCAGCTTAGTGGTCGGACACGTCTACGAGCAGTACTTC | CASSLVVGHVYEQYF | TRBJ2-7 | TRBV7-9 | once | -
TGTGCCAGCAGCGTGTTTGCGGGGGGATACCAAGAGACCCAGTACTTC | CASSVFAGGYQETQYF | TRBJ2-5 | TRBV9 | - | TRBD2
TGTGCCAGCAGATCCGCGGGTGAAGCTTTCTTT | CASRSAGEAFF | TRBJ1-1 | TRBV6-1 | few | -
TGTGCCAGCAGCTTACCCTTTAGTTCTGGAAACACCATATATTTT | CASSLPFSSGNTIYF | TRBJ1-3 | TRBV7-8 | - | -
TGTGCCAGCAGCTTAGTTCAGGGGGCGCCGGTCACTGAAGCTTTCTTT | CASSLVQGAPVTEAFF | TRBJ1-1 | TRBV7-9 | - | TRBD1
TGTGCCAGCAGGGTCAATCAGGGGGACACTGAAGCTTTCTTT | CASRVNQGDTEAFF | TRBJ1-1 | TRBV2 | - | TRBD1
TGTGCCAGCAGTTCCCTAGGCCCGGGCTACGAGCAGTACTTC | CASSSLGPGYEQYF | TRBJ2-7 | TRBV27 | - | -
TGCGCCAGCAGCCCCAGCCTTGGGCTCGGCACCGGGGAGCTGTTTTTT | CASSPSLGLGTGELFF | TRBJ2-2 | TRBV4-1 | - | -
TGTGCCAGCCGGGGGGTGGTTAGCTCCTATAATTCACCCCTCCACTTT | CASRGVVSSYNSPLHF | TRBJ1-6 | TRBV28 | - | -
TGTGCCAGCAGCGGAAGTACAGCCTCTGGAAACACCATATATTTT | CASSGSTASGNTIYF | TRBJ1-3 | TRBV9 | - | -
TGTGCCAGCAGTTTTCAGGGGGCTTCGGGTGAGCAGTTCTTC | CASSFQGASGEQFF | TRBJ2-1 | TRBV27 | - | TRBD1
TGTGCCAGCAGTCCCTCGACAGGGCGTTTGGAAAAACTGTTTTTT | CASSPSTGRLEKLFF | TRBJ1-4 | TRBV28 | - | TRBD1
TGTGCCAGCAGCTTAGATTTGTTAGGGCAGGGAGAGACCCAGTACTTC | CASSLDLLGQGETQYF | TRBJ2-5 | TRBV11-2 | - | -
TGTGCCATCAGTGAGTCCCTTGGACAGCCTGAGCAGTTCTTC | CAISESLGQPEQFF | TRBJ2-1 | TRBV10-3 | - | -
TGTGCCAGCAGTGAAGCGTATGGGACAGGGGCCGAGCAGTACTTC | CASSEAYGTGAEQYF | TRBJ2-7 | TRBV2 | - | TRBD1
TGTGCCAGCAGTTTATCGCCAGGGGGAGGCTACGAGCAGTACTTC | CASSLSPGGGYEQYF | TRBJ2-7 | TRBV27 | - | -
TGTGCCAGCAGCAGTAGCGGTAGTCTCGGCCACGAGCAGTACTTC | CASSSSGSLGHEQYF | TRBJ2-7 | TRBV7-8 | medium-sized | -